Each of the 27 T cell receptor beta chains below was sequenced from the same sample in a study of blood T cell repertoires in COVID-19. Generated by immunoSEQ multiplex PCR, the TCRdb table keeps only in-frame clones and is missing some. The table lists about 300,000 clones, 65% to 90% of them singletons, with about 4% in the top ten. Sequenced: PBMCs or T cells enriched from blood (not recorded which). These TCRs come from a young man who had recovered from COVID-19.

The V call is TRBV30, the J call TRBJ2-7; D not certain. Germline loops: CDR1 GTSNPN, CDR2 SVGIG (reference sequence). The CDR3 totals 11 residues. The ends were cut back, 4 bases at V and 3 bases at J, with 7 bases in the middle. The CDR3 DNA is TGTGCCTGGACCGGAGACTACGAGCAGTACTTC. It translates to CAWTGDYEQYF.

The gene calls are TRBV10-1 and TRBJ2-5, with TRBD2 as a possible D gene (5 bases). The CDR3 has 13 amino acids. CDR1 is WNHNN and CDR2 is SYGVQD in the germline V gene (reference sequence). V dropped 5 bases and J dropped 2 bases, with 9 bases sitting between them. The CDR3: CASSPGLQETQYF. In DNA form, the CDR3 reads TGCGCCAGCAGTCCAGGACTGCAAGAGACCCAGTACTTC.

This clone turned up a few times. The chain couples TRBV4-2 to TRBJ2-1; 7 positions agree with TRBD2. The CDR3 has 16 amino acids. V lost 3 bases to trimming and J lost 6 bases; unmatched junction nucleotides: 11. Germline CDR1 is LGHNA and CDR2 is YNFKEQ. The CDR3 region is CASSHRRGSLINEQFF. The CDR3 DNA reads as TGTGCCAGCAGCCATCGGCGCGGGAGTCTCATCAATGAGCAGTTCTTC.

This clone was seen only once. This chain connects TRBV7-6 to TRBJ2-7; the match to TRBD2 covers 12 bases. J was trimmed by 2 bases and V by 5 bases; bases with no gene match: 10. The CDR3 has 17 residues. The germline V gene has CDR1 SGHVS and CDR2 FNYEAQ. The CDR3 region has the DNA TGTGCCAGCAGCCCGCTGACTAGCGGGAGTATCACCTACGAGCAGTACTTC. Its translation: CASSPLTSGSITYEQYF.

V gene TRBV2 combines with J gene TRBJ2-7; 9 bases fit TRBD2. Germline V gives CDR1 SNHLY, CDR2 FYNNEI. Trimming took 3 bases from V and 5 from J; bases not matched to a gene: 5. This CDR3 comprises 14 residues. CDR3 nucleotides: TGTGCCAGCAGTGAGAGTCTAGCGGGGAACGAGCAGTACTTC. Amino acids: CASSESLAGNEQYF.

The rearrangement links TRBV7-2 to TRBJ2-3; D perhaps matches TRBD2 (6 bases). V lost 2 bases and J lost 2, with 17 bases in between. This CDR3 spans 17 amino acids. Germline V gene data show CDR1 as SGHTA and CDR2 as FQGNSA. The CDR3 spells CASSLLGGKIYTDTQYF. DNA for the CDR3: TGTGCCAGCAGCTTACTAGGAGGGAAGATATACACAGATACGCAGTATTTT.

The chain has TRBV7-8 and TRBJ1-1; D is uncertain. CDR1 is SGHVS and CDR2 is FQNEAQ in the germline V gene. The CDR3 contains 14 residues. V shed 1 base and J shed 3 bases, with 9 bases lying between them. This CDR3 is CASSLGGFDTEAFF. CDR3 coding DNA: TGTGCCAGCAGCTTAGGCGGGTTTGACACTGAAGCTTTCTTT. The variable domain in full, completed from reference TRBV7-8 and TRBJ1-1, reads GAGVSQSPRYKVAKRGQDVALRCDPISGHVSLFWYQQALGQGPEFLTYFQNEAQLDKSGLPSDRFFAERPEGSVSTLKIQRTQQEDSAVYLCASSLGGFDTEAFFGQGTRLTVV.

This chain uses TRBV18 with TRBJ1-2; 7 bases fit TRBD1. V shed 4 bases, J shed 5 bases, and the junction held 4 bases outside the gene matches. Germline V CDR1 and CDR2: KGHSH, LQKENI. This CDR3 contains 13 residues. CDR3 nucleotide sequence: TGTGCCAGCTCACTGGGACAGAATTATGGCTACACCTTC. As protein: CASSLGQNYGYTF.

The chain has TRBV2 and TRBJ1-2, with 8 nucleotides matching TRBD1. This CDR3 is built from 15 residues. Germline lookup yields CDR1 SNHLY and CDR2 FYNNEI. After removal of 3 bases from V and 5 bases from J, the junction contained 8 bases not matched to a gene. The CDR3 sequence: CASSEGGRGHYGYTF. The CDR3 DNA reads as TGTGCCAGCAGTGAGGGGGGCAGGGGGCATTATGGCTACACCTTC. The complete variable domain, with remaining parts taken from reference TRBV2 and TRBJ1-2, reads EPEVTQTPSHQVTQMGQEVILRCVPISNHLYFYWYRQILGQKVEFLVSFYNNEISEKSEIFDDQFSVERPDGSNFTLKIRSTKLEDSAMYFCASSEGGRGHYGYTFGSGTRLTVV.

This clone has more than one count but fewer than ten. The genes are TRBV10-3 and TRBJ1-3; weak D call: TRBD1 (6 bases). The CDR3 is made up of 13 amino acids. Germline CDR1 and CDR2: ENHRY and SYGVKD. The V gene lost 10 bases and the J gene lost 0 bases, with 10 bases spanning the gap. The CDR3 DNA follows: TGTGCCACCGGGGACACCTCTGGAAACACCATATATTTT. Its protein product is CATGDTSGNTIYF.

The chain employs TRBV3-1 (or the pseudogene TRBV3-2) and TRBJ1-1, with a weak D call TRBD1 (5 bases). Germline CDR1 and CDR2: LGHDT and YNNKEL (reference sequence). The ends were cut back, 3 bases at V and 11 bases at J, with 19 bases in the middle. The CDR3 is 14 residues long. The CDR3 loop reads CASSHFETSRGAFF. The CDR3 nucleotides read TGTGCCAGCAGCCACTTCGAAACCAGCCGGGGGGCTTTCTTT.

The chain links TRBV27 to TRBJ2-7; 9 bases are a match to TRBD2. This CDR3 comprises 15 residues. J was trimmed by 0 bases and V by 3 bases; bases with no gene match: 3. The germline V gene encodes CDR1 MNHEY and CDR2 SMNVEV (reference sequence). CDR3 protein: CASSFAGGSSYEQYF. The CDR3 DNA sequence: TGTGCCAGCAGTTTTGCGGGGGGGAGCTCCTACGAGCAGTACTTC.

The chain employs TRBV4-1 and TRBJ1-4; the D gene is possibly TRBD1 (6 bases). Germline values: CDR1 MGHRA, CDR2 YSYEKL. The CDR3 consists of 17 residues. V lost 1 base to trimming and J lost 0 bases, with 12 bases between them. CDR3 region: CASSQAQGGATNEKLFF. The CDR3 coding sequence is TGCGCCAGCAGCCAAGCACAAGGGGGGGCAACTAATGAAAAACTGTTTTTT.

The chain carries TRBV15 and TRBJ1-5, with a possible D match to TRBD1 (5 bases). Germline CDR1 is LNHNV and CDR2 is YYDKDF (reference sequence). V lost 5 bases to trimming and J lost 2 bases, with 13 bases between them. The CDR3 runs to 15 residues. Written as DNA, the CDR3 is TGTGCCACCAGCGCTCAGGGTAAGGGCAATCAGCCCCAGCATTTT. Its translation is CATSAQGKGNQPQHF.

The chain employs TRBV28 and TRBJ2-1, with 12 bases fitting TRBD2. This CDR3 comprises 15 residues. The V segment lost 5 bases and the J segment 6 bases; nucleotides outside the gene matches: 5. CDR1 and CDR2 (germline): MDHEN, SYDVKM. In DNA form, the CDR3 reads TGTGCCAGCAGTCCCGGACTAGCGGGGCCCAATGAGCAGTTCTTC. This gives the protein CASSPGLAGPNEQFF.

The chain has TRBV10-3 and TRBJ1-1; 8 bases are shared with TRBD1. Trimming removed 6 bases from V and 1 base from J; junction bases left unmatched: 4. Germline CDR1 and CDR2: ENHRY and SYGVKD. The CDR3 has 14 residues. CDR3 DNA: TGTGCCATCAGACCGGGACAGGCGAACACTGAAGCTTTCTTT. Residues: CAIRPGQANTEAFF.

This chain links TRBV19 with TRBJ2-2, with D possibly being TRBD1 (6 bases). This CDR3 contains 14 residues. Trimming took 3 bases from V and 4 from J, leaving 9 bases between them. Germline CDR1 and CDR2: LNHDA and SQIVND (reference sequence). This CDR3 reads CASSMGQSTGELFF. CDR3 coding DNA: TGTGCCAGTAGTATGGGACAAAGCACCGGGGAGCTGTTTTTT.

V usage is TRBV11-2 and J usage is TRBJ2-7, with D tentatively TRBD1 (6 bases). Germline assignment: CDR1 SGHAT and CDR2 FQNNGV. There are 15 residues in the CDR3. V gave up 0 bases and J gave up 4 bases, with 13 bases separating them. CDR3 region: CASSLDSTGFYEQYF. The CDR3 DNA follows: TGTGCCAGCAGCTTAGATAGTACAGGGTTTTACGAGCAGTACTTC.

The chain has TRBV10-3 and TRBJ1-5; TRBD1 aligns across 8 bases. The ends lost 9 bases at V and 5 bases at J; junction bases unmatched: 3. This CDR3 is built from 12 residues. Germline lookup yields CDR1 ENHRY and CDR2 SYGVKD. Written as DNA, the CDR3 is TGTGCCATACAGGGGGACGATCAGCCCCAGCATTTT. Translation gives CAIQGDDQPQHF.

This rearrangement joins TRBV27 to TRBJ1-6, with D possibly TRBD1 on 5 matching bases. This CDR3 is built from 20 residues. The V end lost 3 bases, the J end lost 7 bases, and 28 bases lay between the germline ends. Germline V gene data show CDR1 as MNHEY and CDR2 as SMNVEV (reference sequence). The CDR3 coding sequence is TGTGCCAGCAGTTTTCTTTCTAGCGGTCGACAGACCGGGTCGAATTCACCCCTCCACTTT. It encodes CASSFLSSGRQTGSNSPLHF.

This clone has more than one count but fewer than ten. The rearrangement uses TRBV30 and TRBJ1-1, with TRBD1 as a possible D gene (6 bases). This CDR3 region has 12 residues. Germline CDR1 reads GTSNPN; CDR2 reads SVGIG (reference sequence). V was pared by 2 bases and J by 4 bases, with 8 bases between. In DNA form, the CDR3 reads TGTGCCTGGAGTCGGGGGGCCACTGAAGCTTTCTTT. Its protein is CAWSRGATEAFF.

The rearrangement joins TRBV6-6 to TRBJ1-1; D is uncertain. CDR1 and CDR2 from the germline V gene are MNHNY and SVGAGI (reference sequence). The V end was cut by 0 bases, the J end by 6 bases, with 8 bases between. This CDR3 is 13 amino acids long. The CDR3, as DNA: TGTGCCAGCAGTTACTCGGCAGATCCTGAAGCTTTCTTT. Encoded protein: CASSYSADPEAFF.

This clone came up once. V usage is TRBV2 and J usage is TRBJ1-5; D is possibly TRBD1 (5 bases). The germline V gene encodes CDR1 SNHLY and CDR2 FYNNEI. The CDR3 extends over 19 amino acids. The V end lost 2 bases, the J end lost 2 bases, and 22 bases lay between the germline ends. The CDR3 here is CASSESTGWEISRNQPQHF. The DNA for the CDR3 is TGTGCCAGCAGTGAAAGCACAGGCTGGGAAATATCGCGCAATCAGCCCCAGCATTTT.

The count of this clone is one. The chain links TRBV3-1 (or the pseudogene TRBV3-2) to TRBJ1-1; D might be TRBD1 (5 bases). The CDR3 runs 15 residues. V lost 1 base, J lost 3 bases, and 12 bases lay in between. Germline CDR1 is LGHDT and CDR2 is YNNKEL (reference sequence). The CDR3 spells CASSQGSGGYTEAFF. CDR3 nucleotides: TGTGCCAGCAGCCAAGGTTCCGGGGGGTACACTGAAGCTTTCTTT.

The chain links TRBV6-5 to TRBJ1-1; weak D call: TRBD1 (6 bases). CDR3 length equals 11 residues. Trimming left V 7 bases short and J 7 bases short, with 10 bases between. Per the germline V gene, CDR1 is MNHEY and CDR2 is SVGAGI. The chain's CDR3 is CASNPDSEAFF. CDR3 sequence (DNA): TGTGCCAGCAACCCGGACAGTGAAGCTTTCTTT.

The rearrangement links TRBV2 to TRBJ2-7; a weak D match, TRBD1 (6 bases). The CDR3 consists of 14 residues. Germline V CDR1 and CDR2: SNHLY, FYNNEI. The V and J ends lost 7 bases and 3 bases respectively, with 16 bases between them. CDR3 sequence: CASTPSTGRYEQYF. In DNA form, the CDR3 reads TGTGCCAGCACACCCTCGACAGGCCGCTACGAGCAGTACTTC.

The chain links TRBV3-1 (or the pseudogene TRBV3-2) to TRBJ1-1; TRBD1 agrees at 8 bases. CDR3 length: 16 residues. The germline gives CDR1 LGHDT, CDR2 YNNKEL (reference sequence). V was clipped by 2 bases and J by 4 bases; unmatched bases: 9. The CDR3 DNA sequence: TGTGCCAGCAGCCAACCTATCAGGGGGCGTCCCACTGAAGCTTTCTTT. Translated: CASSQPIRGRPTEAFF.